This T cell receptor (beta chain) was retrieved from a study of CD4+ T cells in melanoma. The CDR3 covers 12 residues. V lost 1 base, J lost 10 bases, and 10 bases lay in between. The germline V gene has CDR1 LGHNT and CDR2 FRNRAP. Comments on this clone: Its antigen is undetermined.

The table came from immunoSEQ multiplex PCR; TCRdb's copy has only in-frame clones and leaves some out. The sample holds some 21,000 clones; over 70% are singletons and the top ten take less than 4.5%. General study results and limits: Diverse differentiation states were reported for melanoma neoantigen-specific CD4+ T cells. A reported correlation linked neoantigen-specific CD4+ T cells to CD8+, macrophage and B cell function.

Material for sequencing was cells from a culture (not recorded whether cultured in vitro). The chain carries TRBV12-5 and TRBJ1-1, with D unresolved. This TCR was sampled from a human donor with melanoma. The CDR3 region has the DNA TGTGCTAGTGGTTTGGAAGGGTTTGGAGCTTTCTTT. Translated, it gives CASGLEGFGAFF.